These 3 T cell receptor beta chains came from one sample sequenced in a study of regulatory dendritic cells for organ transplantation. Data came from immunoSEQ multiplex PCR; TCRdb stores just in-frame clones and leaves some out. The table records roughly 27,000 clones, nearly 80% of them present only once. Sequenced: memory CD4+ T cells from blood. As for subset: CD45RO+ memory T cells. All receptors come from a human donor in good health.

In this sample, this clone turned up a few times. The rearrangement joins TRBV28 to TRBJ1-2; D possibly corresponds to TRBD1 (6 bases). The CDR3 extends over 15 amino acids. The V gene's germline CDR1 is MDHEN and CDR2 SYDVKM. Deletions cut 7 bases from V and 5 bases from J, with 20 bases between. In DNA, the CDR3 is TGTGCCAGCACGGCCCCGGGGTCAAGGGGGTATGGCTACACCTTC. It yields the protein CASTAPGSRGYGYTF.

The chain combines TRBV19 with TRBJ2-6; TRBD1 agrees at 7 bases. From germline, CDR1 is LNHDA and CDR2 SQIVND (reference sequence). CDR3 length equals 16 residues. J was trimmed by 2 bases and V by 4 bases; bases with no gene match: 5. Here the CDR3 DNA reads TGTGCCAGTAGTAAGACAGGGCTGACTGGGGCCAACGTCCTGACTTTC. Its translation: CASSKTGLTGANVLTF.

This clone was found a few times. V usage is TRBV29-1 and J usage is TRBJ1-1; D uncertain. V dropped 5 bases and J dropped 0 bases, with 13 bases sitting between them. Per the germline V gene, CDR1 is SQVTM and CDR2 is ANQGSEA. The CDR3 contains 14 residues. In nucleotides, the CDR3 is TGCAGCGTTCCGAGGCGAGGGCTGAACACTGAAGCTTTCTTT. It translates to CSVPRRGLNTEAFF. The variable domain in full, with the rest retrieved from reference TRBV29-1 and TRBJ1-1, is SAVISQKPSRDICQRGTSLTIQCQVDSQVTMMFWYRQQPGQSLTLIATANQGSEATYESGFVIDKFPISRPNLTFSTLTVSNMSPEDSSIYLCSVPRRGLNTEAFFGQGTRLTVV.